The TCR beta chain described here comes from a study of shared clonotypes between healthy human individuals. Here immunoSEQ multiplex PCR was the method, and the copy in TCRdb shows in-frame clones only, minus some. The sample shows millions of clones, over 85% of them seen only once. CDR1 is SGHDT and CDR2 is YYEEEE in the germline V gene. Trimming left V 2 bases short and J 5 bases short, with 20 bases between. There are 16 residues in the CDR3. This rearrangement joins TRBV5-6 to TRBJ2-7, with TRBD2 as a possible D gene (6 bases). The TCR originated in a man aged 18 to 30 in good health. The sequenced sample consisted of naive CD4+ T cells sorted from blood. Subset here: CD45RA+ positively selected. The CDR3 sequence: CASSFQMERAYNEQYF. The DNA for the CDR3 is TGTGCCAGCAGCTTCCAGATGGAGCGGGCGTACAACGAGCAGTACTTC. Using reference TRBV5-6 and TRBJ2-7 for the parts outside the CDR3, the full variable domain is DAGVTQSPTHLIKTRGQQVTLRCSPKSGHDTVSWYQQALGQGPQFIFQYYEEEERQRGNFPDRFSGHQFPNYSSELNVNALLLGDSALYLCASSFQMERAYNEQYFGPGTRLTVT.